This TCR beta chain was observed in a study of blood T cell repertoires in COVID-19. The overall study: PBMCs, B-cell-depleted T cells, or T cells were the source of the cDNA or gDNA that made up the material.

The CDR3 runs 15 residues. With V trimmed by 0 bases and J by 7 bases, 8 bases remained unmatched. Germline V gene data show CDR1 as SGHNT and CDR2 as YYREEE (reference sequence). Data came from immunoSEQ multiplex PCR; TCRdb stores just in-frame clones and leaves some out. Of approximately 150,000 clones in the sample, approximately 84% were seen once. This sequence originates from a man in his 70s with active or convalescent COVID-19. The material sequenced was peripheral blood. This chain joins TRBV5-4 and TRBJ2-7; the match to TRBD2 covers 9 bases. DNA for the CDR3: TGTGCCAGCAGCTTGGCTAGCGGGGCCTCCAGGGAGCAGTACTTC. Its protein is CASSLASGASREQYF.